The rows below give T cell receptor beta chains drawn from one sample of a study of T cell repertoires and HLA-DP antigens. Their recognized antigens are unknown. Using immunoSEQ multiplex PCR, the repertoire was profiled, and TCRdb retains in-frame clones only, with some absent. This table has approximately 86,000 clones, approximately 86% appearing once. The sequenced material came from CD4+ T cells from PBMCs. These receptors all come from a man between 45 and 60 years old in good health and CMV-seronegative. Each CDR3 is given with its conserved first and last residue. A D gene is named only where the DNA matches it firmly. A clone size is listed for some rows: how often the clone was seen (once, few, many), or a class if it is expanded.

length: 12
size: -
D: -
V: TRBV15
J: TRBJ1-1
DNA: TGTGCCACCAGCAGAGAGGGACGTGAAGCTTTCTTT
CDR3: CATSREGREAFF

length: 15
size: -
D: -
V: TRBV5-4
J: TRBJ2-6
DNA: TGTGCCAGCAGCTACTTGGGTTCTGGGGCCAACGTCCTGACTTTC
CDR3: CASSYLGSGANVLTF

length: 15
size: -
D: -
V: TRBV7-9
J: TRBJ1-4
DNA: TGTGCCAGCAGCTTAGCTCGGACTACTAATGAAAAACTGTTTTTT
CDR3: CASSLARTTNEKLFF

length: 12
size: -
D: TRBD1
V: TRBV30
J: TRBJ2-7
DNA: TGTGCCCGCCGGGACAGGGGGTACGAGCAGTACTTC
CDR3: CARRDRGYEQYF

length: 15
size: -
D: -
V: TRBV2
J: TRBJ1-1
DNA: TGTGCCAGCAGTGAACCATCGAGGGGGGGCACTGAAGCTTTCTTT
CDR3: CASSEPSRGGTEAFF

length: 15
size: few
D: TRBD1
V: TRBV4-2
J: TRBJ2-1
DNA: TGTGCCAGCCAAGATAGGGGGCGGAACGACAATGAGCAGTTCTTC
CDR3: CASQDRGRNDNEQFF

length: 14
size: -
D: -
V: TRBV30
J: TRBJ2-7
DNA: TGTGCCTGGAGTACCGGCATTGTCCCCTACGAGCAGTACTTC
CDR3: CAWSTGIVPYEQYF

length: 12
size: -
D: -
V: TRBV7-8
J: TRBJ2-5
DNA: TGTGCCAGCAGAGAGGATCAAGAGACCCAGTACTTC
CDR3: CASREDQETQYF

length: 14
size: once
D: -
V: TRBV5-1
J: TRBJ2-7
DNA: TGCGCCAGCAGCGCCGGGACCCATGCCTACGAGCAGTACTTC
CDR3: CASSAGTHAYEQYF

length: 13
size: -
D: -
V: TRBV2
J: TRBJ1-6
DNA: TGTGCCAGCCGGGAAGAAGCTAATTCACCCCTCCACTTT
CDR3: CASREEANSPLHF

length: 14
size: -
D: TRBD1
V: TRBV18
J: TRBJ2-5
DNA: TGTGCCAGCTCAGCACAGGGGGCCGGGGAGACCCAGTACTTC
CDR3: CASSAQGAGETQYF

length: 14
size: -
D: -
V: TRBV6-5
J: TRBJ1-1
DNA: TGTGCCAGCAGACCTGGCCAGGCTAACACTGAAGCTTTCTTT
CDR3: CASRPGQANTEAFF

length: 16
size: -
D: -
V: TRBV5-3
J: TRBJ2-5
DNA: TGTGCCAGAAGCTTGTATCGCGCAGGGGACCAAGAGACCCAGTACTTC
CDR3: CARSLYRAGDQETQYF

length: 14
size: -
D: -
V: TRBV2
J: TRBJ2-7
DNA: TGTGCCAGCAGATCGGCGGTTAACTCCTACGAGCAGTACTTC
CDR3: CASRSAVNSYEQYF

length: 13
size: -
D: -
V: TRBV6-1
J: TRBJ1-1
DNA: TGTGCCAGCAGTGAGGTAGGTCCCGGAGAAGCTTTCTTT
CDR3: CASSEVGPGEAFF

length: 16
size: -
D: -
V: TRBV2
J: TRBJ2-1
DNA: TGTGCCAGCAGGAAGGACGGATTGAGCTCCTACAATGAGCAGTTCTTC
CDR3: CASRKDGLSSYNEQFF

length: 15
size: -
D: -
V: TRBV4-2
J: TRBJ1-2
DNA: TGTGCCAGCAGCCAAATAGGACAGACTAACTATGGCTACACCTTC
CDR3: CASSQIGQTNYGYTF

length: 14
size: -
D: -
V: TRBV9
J: TRBJ2-3
DNA: TGTGCCAGCAGCGTAGGACCTGCAACAGATACGCAGTATTTT
CDR3: CASSVGPATDTQYF

length: 16
size: -
D: -
V: TRBV4-3
J: TRBJ2-3
DNA: TGCGCCAGCAGCCAAGTATTGGGGGGCCCGGCAGATACGCAGTATTTT
CDR3: CASSQVLGGPADTQYF

length: 14
size: -
D: -
V: TRBV15
J: TRBJ2-5
DNA: TGTGCCACCAGCAGAGGACTCCTCCAAGAGACCCAGTACTTC
CDR3: CATSRGLLQETQYF

length: 15
size: -
D: TRBD1
V: TRBV19
J: TRBJ1-5
DNA: TGTGCCAGTAGACAGGGAGGGGGCCCCAATCAGCCCCAGCATTTT
CDR3: CASRQGGGPNQPQHF

length: 16
size: -
D: TRBD2
V: TRBV5-1
J: TRBJ2-1
DNA: TGCGCCAGCAGCTCGGGACTAGCGGGAAACAGGGATGAGCAGTTCTTC
CDR3: CASSSGLAGNRDEQFF